The rows below give T cell receptor beta chains drawn from one sample of a study of T cell responses to AZD1222 COVID-19 vaccine. Some clones are missing from TCRdb's copy, which holds only in-frame ones; the method was immunoSEQ multiplex PCR. The sample includes around 100,000 clones, 87% of them seen just once. Sample: peripheral blood, taken on day 0 of MenACWY control vaccination. The receptors come from an adult in good health. Each CDR3 is given with its conserved first and last residue. A D gene is named only where the DNA matches it firmly. Clone size, where shown, is once, few, many, or a class for clones that have expanded.

d_gene: TRBD1; abundance: .; j_gene: TRBJ1-2; v_gene: TRBV30; CDR3aa: CAWEPKTGGSYGYTF; CDR3nt: TGTGCCTGGGAACCGAAGACAGGGGGCTCCTATGGCTACACCTTC
d_gene: TRBD2; abundance: .; j_gene: TRBJ2-1; v_gene: TRBV4-3; CDR3aa: CASSQESRLALYNEQFF; CDR3nt: TGCGCCAGCAGCCAAGAGTCCCGACTAGCCCTGTACAATGAGCAGTTCTTC
d_gene: .; abundance: .; j_gene: TRBJ1-1; v_gene: TRBV10-2; CDR3aa: CASRVSIRVGEAFF; CDR3nt: TGCGCCAGCAGGGTTTCGATCCGAGTGGGTGAAGCTTTCTTT
d_gene: .; abundance: .; j_gene: TRBJ2-3; v_gene: TRBV7-8; CDR3aa: CASSFVKAGYSTDTQYF; CDR3nt: TGTGCCAGCAGCTTCGTTAAGGCGGGATATTCAACAGATACGCAGTATTTT
d_gene: .; abundance: once; j_gene: TRBJ1-1; v_gene: TRBV28; CDR3aa: CASSSPVGGQNTEAFF; CDR3nt: TGTGCCAGCAGCTCCCCTGTGGGAGGGCAGAACACTGAAGCTTTCTTT
d_gene: .; abundance: .; j_gene: TRBJ1-6; v_gene: TRBV6-5; CDR3aa: CASRQITGNYSPLHF; CDR3nt: TGTGCCAGCAGGCAGATAACGGGAAACTATTCACCCCTCCACTTT
d_gene: .; abundance: .; j_gene: TRBJ1-3; v_gene: TRBV19; CDR3aa: CASTTAPSSGNTIYF; CDR3nt: TGTGCCAGTACGACTGCCCCGAGCTCTGGAAACACCATATATTTT
d_gene: .; abundance: .; j_gene: TRBJ1-4; v_gene: TRBV5-4; CDR3aa: CASSWGRQAGEKLFF; CDR3nt: TGTGCCAGCAGCTGGGGGAGACAGGCGGGTGAAAAACTGTTTTTT
d_gene: .; abundance: .; j_gene: TRBJ1-6; v_gene: TRBV9; CDR3aa: CASSDGQGPHSYNSPLHF; CDR3nt: TGTGCCAGCAGCGATGGGCAGGGGCCCCACTCCTATAATTCACCCCTCCACTTT
d_gene: .; abundance: .; j_gene: TRBJ2-4; v_gene: TRBV6-5; CDR3aa: CASSSPKGPGQHF; CDR3nt: TGTGCCAGCAGTTCTCCCAAGGGACCAGGGCAGCACTTC
d_gene: TRBD2; abundance: .; j_gene: TRBJ2-1; v_gene: TRBV11-3; CDR3aa: CASSLGASGRSSYNEQFF; CDR3nt: TGTGCCAGCAGCTTAGGGGCTAGCGGGCGGAGCTCCTACAATGAGCAGTTCTTC
d_gene: .; abundance: .; j_gene: TRBJ1-2; v_gene: TRBV15; CDR3aa: CATSRQGPGYTF; CDR3nt: TGTGCCACCAGCAGACAGGGACCCGGCTACACCTTC
d_gene: .; abundance: .; j_gene: TRBJ1-1; v_gene: TRBV5-1; CDR3aa: CASSGSGNTEAFF; CDR3nt: TGCGCCAGCAGCGGGTCGGGGAACACTGAAGCTTTCTTT
d_gene: .; abundance: .; j_gene: TRBJ2-5; v_gene: TRBV11-3; CDR3aa: CASSLGVQGWGETQYF; CDR3nt: TGTGCCAGCAGCTTAGGAGTGCAGGGATGGGGAGAGACCCAGTACTTC
d_gene: .; abundance: .; j_gene: TRBJ1-2; v_gene: TRBV28; CDR3aa: CASSPPGTAYGYTF; CDR3nt: TGTGCCAGCAGTCCCCCAGGCACGGCGTATGGCTACACCTTC
d_gene: .; abundance: .; j_gene: TRBJ1-4; v_gene: TRBV6-5; CDR3aa: CASSYSVGGGDEKLFF; CDR3nt: TGTGCCAGCAGTTACTCAGTAGGGGGGGGTGACGAAAAACTGTTTTTT
d_gene: .; abundance: .; j_gene: TRBJ2-5; v_gene: TRBV5-8; CDR3aa: CASSPRETQYF; CDR3nt: TGTGCCAGCAGCCCCAGAGAGACCCAGTACTTC
d_gene: .; abundance: .; j_gene: TRBJ2-2; v_gene: TRBV5-1; CDR3aa: CASSSAGGRDTGELFF; CDR3nt: TGCGCCAGCAGCTCCGCAGGGGGGCGGGACACCGGGGAGCTGTTTTTT
d_gene: TRBD1; abundance: .; j_gene: TRBJ2-3; v_gene: TRBV5-4; CDR3aa: CASRATGSRTDTQYF; CDR3nt: TGTGCCAGCAGAGCGACAGGGTCCCGCACAGATACGCAGTATTTT
d_gene: .; abundance: once; j_gene: TRBJ1-2; v_gene: TRBV5-6; CDR3aa: CASSSTGGYTF; CDR3nt: TGTGCCAGCAGCTCAACGGGAGGCTACACCTTC
d_gene: TRBD1; abundance: .; j_gene: TRBJ2-3; v_gene: TRBV19; CDR3aa: CASSSWGQGTDTQYF; CDR3nt: TGTGCCAGTAGCTCTTGGGGACAGGGCACAGATACGCAGTATTTT
d_gene: TRBD1; abundance: .; j_gene: TRBJ2-7; v_gene: TRBV5-1; CDR3aa: CASSFTGTGGEEQYF; CDR3nt: TGCGCCAGCAGCTTTACCGGGACAGGGGGAGAGGAGCAGTACTTC
d_gene: TRBD1; abundance: once; j_gene: TRBJ1-4; v_gene: TRBV3-1/TRBV3-2; CDR3aa: CASSQGRTGVEKLFF; CDR3nt: TGTGCCAGCAGCCAAGGCCGGACAGGGGTAGAAAAACTGTTTTTT
d_gene: .; abundance: .; j_gene: TRBJ2-7; v_gene: TRBV19; CDR3aa: CASSIGQSYEQYF; CDR3nt: TGTGCCAGTAGTATAGGACAGTCCTACGAGCAGTACTTC
d_gene: .; abundance: once; j_gene: TRBJ1-5; v_gene: TRBV2; CDR3aa: CASSEASLNVQPQHF; CDR3nt: TGTGCCAGCAGTGAAGCCTCACTGAACGTTCAGCCCCAGCATTTT
d_gene: .; abundance: .; j_gene: TRBJ1-4; v_gene: TRBV7-9; CDR3aa: CASSARGLPNEKLFF; CDR3nt: TGTGCCAGCAGCGCCCGGGGGTTGCCTAATGAAAAACTGTTTTTT
d_gene: .; abundance: .; j_gene: TRBJ2-7; v_gene: TRBV4-1; CDR3aa: CASSPRPISYEQYF; CDR3nt: TGCGCCAGCAGCCCCCGCCCGATTTCCTACGAGCAGTACTTC
d_gene: .; abundance: .; j_gene: TRBJ1-2; v_gene: TRBV5-1; CDR3aa: CASSPDRVYGYTF; CDR3nt: TGCGCCAGCAGCCCGGACAGAGTATATGGCTACACCTTC
d_gene: .; abundance: .; j_gene: TRBJ1-5; v_gene: TRBV9; CDR3aa: CASSLGDNQPQHF; CDR3nt: TGTGCCAGCAGCCTGGGTGACAATCAGCCCCAGCATTTT
d_gene: TRBD1; abundance: .; j_gene: TRBJ1-6; v_gene: TRBV4-3; CDR3aa: CASSRTLGGGGNSPLHF; CDR3nt: TGCGCCAGCAGCCGCACCCTGGGAGGGGGCGGTAATTCACCCCTCCACTTT
d_gene: TRBD2; abundance: .; j_gene: TRBJ2-3; v_gene: TRBV27; CDR3aa: CASSSKTSGRAITDTQYF; CDR3nt: TGTGCCAGCAGTTCGAAGACTAGCGGGAGGGCCATCACAGATACGCAGTATTTT